This T cell receptor (beta chain) came from a study of T cells after yellow fever vaccination. TCRdb recomputed calls from the 5' RACE reads with MiXCR, one row per CDR3 protein. The sample records about 320,000 distinct CDR3 sequences, around 4.4% being singletons. The CDR3 spans 13 residues. V was pared by 4 bases and J by 9 bases, with 13 bases between. Germline V gene data show CDR1 as LGHDT and CDR2 as YNNKEL (reference sequence). The chain joins TRBV3-1 to TRBJ1-5; perhaps TRBD1 as D (5 bases). The specimen was PBMCs, collected 15 days after the yellow fever booster vaccination. The clonotype originates from a man younger than 30 who received the YFV17D yellow fever vaccine. CDR3 region: CASSRGDAWPQHF. The DNA for the CDR3 is TGTGCCAGCAGCCGCGGGGACGCCTGGCCCCAGCATTTT.